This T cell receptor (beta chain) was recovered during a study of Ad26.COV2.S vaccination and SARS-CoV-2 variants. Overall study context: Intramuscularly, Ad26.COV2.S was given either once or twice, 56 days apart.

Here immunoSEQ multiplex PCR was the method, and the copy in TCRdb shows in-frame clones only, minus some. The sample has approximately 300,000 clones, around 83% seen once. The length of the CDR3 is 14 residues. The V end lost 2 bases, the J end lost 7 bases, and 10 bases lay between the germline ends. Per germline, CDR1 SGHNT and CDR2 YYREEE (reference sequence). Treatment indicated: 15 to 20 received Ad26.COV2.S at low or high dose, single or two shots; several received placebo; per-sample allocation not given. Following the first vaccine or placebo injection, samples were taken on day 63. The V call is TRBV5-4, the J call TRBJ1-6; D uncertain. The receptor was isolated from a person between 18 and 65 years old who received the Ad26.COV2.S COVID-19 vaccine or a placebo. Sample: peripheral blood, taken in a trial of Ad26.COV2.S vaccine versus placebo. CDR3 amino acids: CASSLGQANSPLHF. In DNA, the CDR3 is TGTGCCAGCAGCTTAGGGCAGGCAAATTCACCCCTCCACTTT.